This record concerns one T cell receptor beta chain sequence. The data originate from a study of blood T cell repertoires in COVID-19. Profiled with immunoSEQ multiplex PCR; TCRdb holds only in-frame clones, not every one. The sample yields 470,000 or so clones, 70% to 90% seen once. Germline loops: CDR1 ENHRY, CDR2 SYGVKD. With 6 bases clipped from V and 0 bases from J, the junction kept 4 bases outside the gene matches. CDR3 size: 14 residues. The chain uses TRBV10-3 and TRBJ2-7; 8 bases are a match to TRBD1. The clonotype originates from a woman between 18 and 29 years old with acute COVID-19. The sequenced sample consisted of PBMCs or T cells enriched from blood (not recorded which). This CDR3 reads CAIRSGTGSYEQYF. CDR3 nucleotides: TGTGCCATCAGATCCGGGACAGGCTCCTACGAGCAGTACTTC.